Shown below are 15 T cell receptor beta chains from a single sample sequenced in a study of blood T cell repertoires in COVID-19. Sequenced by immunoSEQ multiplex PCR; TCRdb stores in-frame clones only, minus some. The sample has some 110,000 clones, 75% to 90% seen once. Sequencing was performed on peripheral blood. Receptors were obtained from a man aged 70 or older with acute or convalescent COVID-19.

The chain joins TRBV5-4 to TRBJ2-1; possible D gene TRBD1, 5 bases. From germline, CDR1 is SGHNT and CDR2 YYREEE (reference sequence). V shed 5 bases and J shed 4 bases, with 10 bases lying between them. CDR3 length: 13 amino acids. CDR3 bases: TGTGCCAGCAGGGATGGACAATACAATGAGCAGTTCTTC. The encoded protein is CASRDGQYNEQFF.

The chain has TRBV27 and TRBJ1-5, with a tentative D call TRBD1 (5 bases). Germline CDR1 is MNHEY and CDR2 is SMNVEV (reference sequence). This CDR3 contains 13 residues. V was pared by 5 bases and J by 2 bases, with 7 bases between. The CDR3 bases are TGTGCCAGCAGTGGACAACGCAATCAGCCCCAGCATTTT. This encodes CASSGQRNQPQHF.

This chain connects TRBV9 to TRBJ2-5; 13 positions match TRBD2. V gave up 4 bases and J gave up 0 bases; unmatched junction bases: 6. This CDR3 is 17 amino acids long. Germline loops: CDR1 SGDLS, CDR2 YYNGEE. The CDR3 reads CASSPTSGRAHQETQYF. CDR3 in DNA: TGTGCCAGCAGCCCAACTAGCGGGAGGGCCCACCAAGAGACCCAGTACTTC. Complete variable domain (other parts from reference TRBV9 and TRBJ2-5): DSGVTQTPKHLITATGQRVTLRCSPRSGDLSVYWYQQSLDQGLQFLIQYYNGEERAKGNILERFSAQQFPDLHSELNLSSLELGDSALYFCASSPTSGRAHQETQYFGPGTRLLVL.

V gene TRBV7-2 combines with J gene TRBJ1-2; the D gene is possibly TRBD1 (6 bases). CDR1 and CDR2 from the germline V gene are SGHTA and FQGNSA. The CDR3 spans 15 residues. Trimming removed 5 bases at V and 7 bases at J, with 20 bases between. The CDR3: CASSAPIQGPGGYTF. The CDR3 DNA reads TGTGCCAGCAGCGCACCAATACAGGGCCCCGGTGGCTACACCTTC.

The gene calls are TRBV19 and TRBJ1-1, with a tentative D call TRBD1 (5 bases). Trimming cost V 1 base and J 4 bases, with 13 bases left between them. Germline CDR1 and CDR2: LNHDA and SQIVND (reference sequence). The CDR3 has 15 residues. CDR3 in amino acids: CASSIAGLYSTEAFF. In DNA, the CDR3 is TGTGCCAGTAGTATAGCAGGGCTCTACTCCACTGAAGCTTTCTTT.

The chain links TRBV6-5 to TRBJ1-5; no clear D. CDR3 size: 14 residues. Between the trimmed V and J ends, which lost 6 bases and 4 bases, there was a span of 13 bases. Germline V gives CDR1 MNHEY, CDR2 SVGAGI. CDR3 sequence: CASSPVGGNQPQHF. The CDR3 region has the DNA TGTGCCAGCAGCCCCGTTGGAGGAAATCAGCCCCAGCATTTT.

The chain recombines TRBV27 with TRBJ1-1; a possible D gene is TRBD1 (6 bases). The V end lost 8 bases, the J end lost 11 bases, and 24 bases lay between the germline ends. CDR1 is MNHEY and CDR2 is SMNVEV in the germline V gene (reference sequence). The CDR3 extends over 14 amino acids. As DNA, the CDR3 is TGTGCCAGCCGCGCCGACAGGATCGTCGGTGCGGCTTTCTTT. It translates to CASRADRIVGAAFF.

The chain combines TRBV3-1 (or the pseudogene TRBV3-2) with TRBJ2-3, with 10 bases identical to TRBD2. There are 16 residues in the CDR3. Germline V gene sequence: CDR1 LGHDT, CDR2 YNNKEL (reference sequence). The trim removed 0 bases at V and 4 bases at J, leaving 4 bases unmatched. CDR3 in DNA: TGTGCCAGCAGCCAAGATTTTAGCGGGGGGTCAGATACGCAGTATTTT. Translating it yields CASSQDFSGGSDTQYF.

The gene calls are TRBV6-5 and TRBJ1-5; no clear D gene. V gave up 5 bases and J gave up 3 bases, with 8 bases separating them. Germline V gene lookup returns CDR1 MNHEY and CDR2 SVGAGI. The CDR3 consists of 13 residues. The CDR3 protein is CASSPAANQPQHF. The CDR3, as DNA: TGTGCCAGCAGTCCGGCGGCCAATCAGCCCCAGCATTTT.

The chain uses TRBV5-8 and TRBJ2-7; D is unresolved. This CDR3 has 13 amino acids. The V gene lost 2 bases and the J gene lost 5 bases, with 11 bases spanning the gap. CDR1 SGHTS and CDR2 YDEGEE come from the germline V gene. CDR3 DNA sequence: TGTGCCAGCAGCTTCTTCAAAAGCAACGAGCAGTACTTC. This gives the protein CASSFFKSNEQYF.

CDR3 nucleotide sequence: TGTGCCACTGGCCTGACAGGGCAGGGGTCACCCCTCCACTTT. It is translated as CATGLTGQGSPLHF. The V call is TRBV19, the J call TRBJ1-6; 7 bases agree with TRBD1. CDR3 length: 14 residues. Germline V gene data show CDR1 as LNHDA and CDR2 as SQIVND (reference sequence). V was pared by 10 bases and J by 10 bases, with 13 bases of the junction left unmatched. The variable domain in full, completed from reference TRBV19 and TRBJ1-6, reads DGGITQSPKYLFRKEGQNVTLSCEQNLNHDAMYWYRQDPGQGLRLIYYSQIVNDFQKGDIAEGYSVSREKKESFPLTVTSAQKNPTAFYLCATGLTGQGSPLHFGNGTRLTVT.

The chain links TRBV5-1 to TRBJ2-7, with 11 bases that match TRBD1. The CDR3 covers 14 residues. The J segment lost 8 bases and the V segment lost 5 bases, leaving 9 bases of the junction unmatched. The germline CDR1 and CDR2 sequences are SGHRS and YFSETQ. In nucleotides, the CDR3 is TGCGCCAGCAGGTCTGGACAGGGGGCTGAAAAGCAGTACTTC. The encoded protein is CASRSGQGAEKQYF.

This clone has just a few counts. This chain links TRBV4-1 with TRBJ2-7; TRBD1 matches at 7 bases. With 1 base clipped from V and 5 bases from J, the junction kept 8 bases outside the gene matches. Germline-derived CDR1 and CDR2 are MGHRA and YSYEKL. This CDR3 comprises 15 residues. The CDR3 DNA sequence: TGCGCCAGCAGCCAAGTACAGACAGGGACCGACGAGCAGTACTTC. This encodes CASSQVQTGTDEQYF.

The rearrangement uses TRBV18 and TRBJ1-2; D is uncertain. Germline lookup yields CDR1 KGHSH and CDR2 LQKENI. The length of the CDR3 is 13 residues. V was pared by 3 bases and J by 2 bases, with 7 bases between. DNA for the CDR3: TGTGCCAGCTCACCTGAAGAGAACTATGGCTACACCTTC. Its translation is CASSPEENYGYTF.

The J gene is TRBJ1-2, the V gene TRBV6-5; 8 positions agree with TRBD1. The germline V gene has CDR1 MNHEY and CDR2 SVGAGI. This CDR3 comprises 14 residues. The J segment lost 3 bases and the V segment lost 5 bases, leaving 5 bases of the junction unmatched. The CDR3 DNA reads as TGTGCCAGCAGTCCCGGGACAGGAGACTATGGCTACACCTTC. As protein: CASSPGTGDYGYTF.